One and the same sample provided the 13 T cell receptor beta chains below, sequenced in a study of technical replicates of blood from a few donors. Data came from immunoSEQ multiplex PCR; TCRdb stores just in-frame clones and leaves some out. The sample lists 70,000 or so clones; 80% to 95% were seen once. The sequenced sample consisted of T cells isolated from PBMCs. All receptors come from a human donor in good health.

This rearrangement joins TRBV23-1 to TRBJ1-3; perhaps TRBD1 as D (5 bases). TRBV23-1 is identified as an open reading frame with a role that is uncertain. This CDR3 is 17 amino acids long. With 2 bases removed from V and 0 bases from J, the gap between germline ends came to 14 bases. The CDR3 sequence is CASSQPGKDTSGNTIYF. CDR3 bases: TGCGCCAGCAGTCAACCAGGGAAGGACACCTCTGGAAACACCATATATTTT.

The V gene is TRBV7-3, the J gene TRBJ2-3; tentative D call: TRBD1 (5 bases). Germline values: CDR1 SGHTA, CDR2 FQGTGA. Trimming took off 4 bases at V and 2 bases at J, with 13 bases between the two ends. The CDR3 spans 15 residues. Here the CDR3 reads CASSYQVGATDTQYF. CDR3 bases: TGTGCCAGCAGCTACCAAGTTGGGGCCACAGATACGCAGTATTTT.

CDR3 sequence reads: CASSRTGLPSSNQPQHF. The CDR3 DNA reads as TGTGCCAGCAGTAGGACAGGGCTGCCTTCCAGCAATCAGCCCCAGCATTTT. The chain links TRBV25-1 to TRBJ1-5; 8 positions match TRBD1. The V gene's germline CDR1 is MGHDK and CDR2 SYGVNS. With 5 bases clipped from V and 1 base from J, the junction kept 10 bases outside the gene matches. The CDR3 is made up of 17 amino acids.

The V and J genes are TRBV11-2 and TRBJ2-1; D is ambiguous. The germline V gene encodes CDR1 SGHAT and CDR2 FQNNGV. The germline V and J ends were trimmed by 2 bases and 3 bases, with 5 bases remaining between them. This CDR3 region has 13 residues. CDR3 nucleotides: TGTGCCAGCAGCTTAATTCTCTACAATGAGCAGTTCTTC. Translation: CASSLILYNEQFF.

V usage is TRBV11-1 and J usage is TRBJ2-1; D possibly corresponds to TRBD1 (6 bases). CDR1 and CDR2 (germline): SGHAT, FQDESV (reference sequence). CDR3 length equals 15 residues. Trimming cost V 5 bases and J 3 bases, with 14 bases left between them. This chain's CDR3 is CASSRYAGVYNEQFF. The CDR3 DNA is TGTGCCAGCAGCCGGTACGCAGGGGTCTACAATGAGCAGTTCTTC.

This rearrangement joins TRBV28 to TRBJ2-5; 11 positions match TRBD2. Germline V CDR1 and CDR2: MDHEN, SYDVKM. The CDR3 runs to 15 residues. Unmatched junction bases numbered 8, after V lost 6 bases and J lost 5 bases. In nucleotides, the CDR3 is TGTGCCAGCAGGTCGACTAGCGGGATCAGGGAGACCCAGTACTTC. Translated, it gives CASRSTSGIRETQYF.

The chain is built from TRBV14 and TRBJ2-7; D gene ambiguous. Trimming pared 4 bases from V and 4 bases from J, leaving 11 bases between. The CDR3 covers 13 residues. CDR1 and CDR2 from the germline V gene are SGHDN and FVKESK. CDR3 in amino acids: CASSPLTAYEQYF. CDR3 nucleotides: TGTGCCAGCAGCCCCCTAACAGCATACGAGCAGTACTTC.

The V and J genes are TRBV5-1 and TRBJ2-3; 7 nucleotides line up with TRBD1. The trim removed 4 bases at V and 4 bases at J, leaving 6 bases unmatched. CDR3 length: 14 amino acids. Germline V gene lookup returns CDR1 SGHRS and CDR2 YFSETQ. The CDR3 coding sequence is TGCGCCAGCAGCGCGACAGGGAACGCAGATACGCAGTATTTT. This sequence encodes CASSATGNADTQYF.

This rearrangement joins TRBV4-1 to TRBJ2-7; 7 bases are shared with TRBD1. The CDR3 has 15 amino acids. V lost 2 bases to trimming and J lost 2 bases; unmatched junction nucleotides: 6. CDR1 is MGHRA and CDR2 is YSYEKL in the germline V gene. CDR3 sequence (DNA): TGCGCCAGCAGCCAATCGACAGGGCTAGCCTACGAGCAGTACTTC. It yields the protein CASSQSTGLAYEQYF.

The chain links TRBV30 to TRBJ2-7; TRBD2 is a possible D gene (6 bases). Germline values: CDR1 GTSNPN, CDR2 SVGIG (reference sequence). The CDR3 loop spans 12 amino acids. V lost 1 base and J lost 6, with 10 bases in between. The CDR3: CAWSEGGAEQYF. CDR3 DNA sequence: TGTGCCTGGAGTGAGGGCGGGGCCGAGCAGTACTTC.

The chain has TRBV2 and TRBJ2-7; perhaps TRBD2 as D (6 bases). V was cut by 7 bases and J by 3 bases, with 13 bases left in between. Germline V gene data show CDR1 as SNHLY and CDR2 as FYNNEI. The CDR3 runs 13 residues. The CDR3 sequence is CASTDSDYYEQYF. The CDR3, as DNA: TGTGCCAGCACTGATTCGGACTACTACGAGCAGTACTTC.

This rearrangement joins TRBV10-1 to TRBJ2-7; tentative D call: TRBD1 (5 bases). CDR1 is WNHNN, CDR2 SYGVQD, per germline (reference sequence). This CDR3 comprises 14 residues. Trimming took off 6 bases at V and 2 bases at J, with 14 bases between the two ends. This CDR3 is CASSLWTIPYEQYF. CDR3 DNA sequence: TGCGCCAGCAGCCTCTGGACAATCCCCTACGAGCAGTACTTC.

V gene TRBV7-3 combines with J gene TRBJ2-3, with 9 bases lining up with TRBD1. The CDR3 runs to 17 residues. Germline CDR1 reads SGHTA; CDR2 reads FQGTGA. V dropped 4 bases and J dropped 3; count of bases not matched to a gene: 11. CDR3: CASSSPTDRGGTDTQYF. The CDR3, as DNA: TGTGCCAGCAGCTCCCCCACGGACAGGGGAGGAACAGATACGCAGTATTTT.